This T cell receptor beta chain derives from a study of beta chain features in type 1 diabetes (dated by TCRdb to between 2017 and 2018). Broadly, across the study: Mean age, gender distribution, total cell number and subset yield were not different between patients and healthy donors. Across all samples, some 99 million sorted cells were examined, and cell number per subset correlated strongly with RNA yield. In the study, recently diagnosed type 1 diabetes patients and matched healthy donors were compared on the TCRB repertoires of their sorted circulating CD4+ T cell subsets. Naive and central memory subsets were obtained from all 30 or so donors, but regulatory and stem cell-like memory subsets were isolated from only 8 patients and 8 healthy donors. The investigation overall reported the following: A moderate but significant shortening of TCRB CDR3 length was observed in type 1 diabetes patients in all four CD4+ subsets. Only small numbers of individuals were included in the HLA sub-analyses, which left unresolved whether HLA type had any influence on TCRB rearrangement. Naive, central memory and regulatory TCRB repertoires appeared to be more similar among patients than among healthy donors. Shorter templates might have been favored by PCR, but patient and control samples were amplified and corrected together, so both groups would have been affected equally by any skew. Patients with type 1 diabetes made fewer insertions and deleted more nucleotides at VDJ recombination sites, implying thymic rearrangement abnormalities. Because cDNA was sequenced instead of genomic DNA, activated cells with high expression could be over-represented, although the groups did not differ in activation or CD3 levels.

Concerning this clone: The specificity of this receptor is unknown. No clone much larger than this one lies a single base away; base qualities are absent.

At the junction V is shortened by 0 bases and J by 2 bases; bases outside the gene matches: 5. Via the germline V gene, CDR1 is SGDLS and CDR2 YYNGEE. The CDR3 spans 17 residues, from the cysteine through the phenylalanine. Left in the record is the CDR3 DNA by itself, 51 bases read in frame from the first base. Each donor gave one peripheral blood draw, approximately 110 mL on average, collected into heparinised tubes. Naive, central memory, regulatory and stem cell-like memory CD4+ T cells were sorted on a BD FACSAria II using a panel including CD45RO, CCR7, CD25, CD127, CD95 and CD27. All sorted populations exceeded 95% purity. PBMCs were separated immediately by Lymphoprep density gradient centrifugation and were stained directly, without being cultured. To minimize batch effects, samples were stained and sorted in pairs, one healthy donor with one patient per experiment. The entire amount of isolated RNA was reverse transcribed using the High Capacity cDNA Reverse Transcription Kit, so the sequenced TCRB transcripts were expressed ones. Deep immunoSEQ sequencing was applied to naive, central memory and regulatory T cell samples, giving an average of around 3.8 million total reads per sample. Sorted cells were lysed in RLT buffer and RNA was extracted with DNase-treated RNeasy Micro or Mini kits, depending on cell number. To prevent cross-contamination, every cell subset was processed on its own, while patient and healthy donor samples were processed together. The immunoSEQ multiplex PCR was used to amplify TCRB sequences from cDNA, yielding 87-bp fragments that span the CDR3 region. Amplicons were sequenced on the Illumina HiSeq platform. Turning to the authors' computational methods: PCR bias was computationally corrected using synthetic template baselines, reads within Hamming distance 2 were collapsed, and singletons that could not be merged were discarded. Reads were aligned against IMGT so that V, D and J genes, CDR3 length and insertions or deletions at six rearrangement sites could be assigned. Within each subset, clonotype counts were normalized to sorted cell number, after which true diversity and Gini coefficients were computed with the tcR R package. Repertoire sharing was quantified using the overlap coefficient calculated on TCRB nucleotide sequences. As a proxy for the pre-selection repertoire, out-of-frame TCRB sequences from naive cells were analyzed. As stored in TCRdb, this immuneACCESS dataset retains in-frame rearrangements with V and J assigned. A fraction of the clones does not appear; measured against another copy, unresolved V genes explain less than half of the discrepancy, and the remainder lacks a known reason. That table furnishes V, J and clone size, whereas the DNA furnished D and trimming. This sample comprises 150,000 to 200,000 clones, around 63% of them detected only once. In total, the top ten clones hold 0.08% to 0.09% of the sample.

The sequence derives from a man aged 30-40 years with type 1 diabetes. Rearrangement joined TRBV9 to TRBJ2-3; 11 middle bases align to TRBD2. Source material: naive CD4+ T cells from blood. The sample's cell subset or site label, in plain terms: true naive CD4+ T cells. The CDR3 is CASSVGLAGGPTDTQYF. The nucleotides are TGTGCCAGCAGCGTAGGGCTAGCGGGGGGCCCCACAGATACGCAGTATTTT.